Below, 19 T cell receptor beta chains from the same sample are listed, as sequenced in a study of T cell responses to AZD1222 COVID-19 vaccine (dated by TCRdb to the early 2020s). The time point label, read with the paper, signifies: about 28 days (+/-7) after the second vaccine dose. Preparation of the library involved the immunoSEQ multiplex PCR assay. Sourced from immuneACCESS, this table was stored by TCRdb with only in-frame sequences that have V and J called. A share of the clones is absent; for the studies checked, an unresolved V gene accounts for under half, and the remainder has no known explanation. The sample data list about 85,000 clones, and roughly 85% of these were observed just once. Over 3.5% of the sample is in the top ten clones. The sequences come from peripheral blood, collected 28 days after the second AZD1222 dose. These receptor sequences come from an adult who received the AZD1222 COVID-19 vaccine.

J is TRBJ2-7 and V is TRBV7-9, with 12 positions matching TRBD1. Germline trimming cut 5 bases from V and 5 bases from J; bases unmatched to any gene: 7. Germline lookup yields CDR1 SEHNR and CDR2 FQNEAQ (reference sequence). There are 15 residues in the CDR3. The CDR3: CASSQGDRGRHEQYF. The CDR3 region has the DNA TGTGCCAGCAGCCAAGGGGACAGGGGGCGGCACGAGCAGTACTTC.

The gene calls are TRBV24-1 and TRBJ2-2; 16 bases are shared with TRBD2. The CDR3 is 17 amino acids. V shed 3 bases, J shed 6 bases, and the junction held 3 bases outside the gene matches. Germline CDR1 is KGHDR and CDR2 is SFDVKD. The CDR3 sequence is CATSDPGTSGRAGELFF. For the CDR3, the DNA is TGTGCCACCAGTGATCCCGGGACTAGCGGGAGGGCCGGGGAGCTGTTTTTT.

This clone was counted a single time. The rearrangement links TRBV7-3 to TRBJ1-2; no clear D. Looked up from germline, CDR1 is SGHTA and CDR2 is FQGTGA. Trimming removed 5 bases from V and 8 bases from J, with 18 bases in between. This CDR3 region has 14 residues. The CDR3 sequence is CASSRGPNAIGYTF. CDR3 DNA sequence: TGTGCCAGCAGCCGCGGCCCGAATGCTATAGGCTACACCTTC.

This clone was seen once. The chain is built from TRBV4-2 and TRBJ1-1; 8 bases line up with TRBD1. CDR3 length: 14 residues. CDR1 is LGHNA and CDR2 is YNFKEQ in the germline V gene. The junction had 6 bases not matched to a gene; V was cut back by 1 base and J by 8 bases. CDR3 amino acids: CASSQGGQVKEAFF. The CDR3 DNA reads as TGTGCCAGCAGCCAAGGGGGACAGGTTAAAGAAGCTTTCTTT.

This clone was picked up a small number of times. CDR3 in DNA: TGCAGCGCTGTAGAGGCGGACTCCTACGAGCAGTACTTC. This sequence encodes CSAVEADSYEQYF. The V gene is TRBV29-1, the J gene TRBJ2-7; no reliable D call. The length of the CDR3 is 13 residues. V was trimmed by 7 bases and J by 0 bases, leaving 13 bases between them. Germline-derived CDR1 and CDR2 are SQVTM and ANQGSEA.

The J gene is TRBJ2-7, the V gene TRBV28; D is unresolved. V dropped 4 bases and J dropped 2 bases, with 15 bases sitting between them. Looked up from germline, CDR1 is MDHEN and CDR2 is SYDVKM. The CDR3 is 15 residues long. The CDR3 sequence: CASSSHPAAPYEQYF. CDR3 in DNA: TGTGCCAGCAGTTCCCACCCCGCAGCTCCCTACGAGCAGTACTTC.

The chain carries TRBV4-2 and TRBJ2-2; D is tentatively TRBD1 or TRBD2 (6 bases each). The CDR3 covers 16 residues. Germline loops: CDR1 LGHNA, CDR2 YNFKEQ. Deletions cut 0 bases from V and 3 bases from J, with 11 bases between. The CDR3 nucleotides are TGTGCCAGCAGCCAAGATAGGGGGAGGTACACCGGGGAGCTGTTTTTT. Translated, it gives CASSQDRGRYTGELFF.

J is TRBJ1-4 and V is TRBV3-1 (or the pseudogene TRBV3-2), with 7 bases that match TRBD1. The CDR3 runs 13 residues. Germline CDR1 and CDR2: LGHDT and YNNKEL (reference sequence). V shed 0 bases and J 11 bases; nucleotides not matched to a gene: 3. The CDR3 region has the DNA TGTGCCAGCAGCCAAGAGGCAGGGGGGAAACTGTTTTTT. Encoded protein: CASSQEAGGKLFF.

This chain links TRBV28 with TRBJ2-5; D uncertain. From germline, CDR1 is MDHEN and CDR2 SYDVKM. Trimming stripped 4 bases from V and 1 base from J, with 4 bases between. CDR3 size: 12 residues. The CDR3 loop reads CASSWGQETQYF. CDR3 in DNA: TGTGCCAGCAGTTGGGGCCAAGAGACCCAGTACTTC.

The table lists this clone with a count of one. The rearrangement links TRBV5-1 to TRBJ2-2; a weak D match, TRBD2 (6 bases). This CDR3 region has 16 residues. With 3 bases removed from V and 6 bases from J, the gap between germline ends came to 18 bases. Germline loops: CDR1 SGHRS, CDR2 YFSETQ. The DNA of the CDR3 is TGCGCCAGCAGCTCTCTGGGGGAGGCGCGGGCCGGGGAGCTGTTTTTT. This translates into CASSSLGEARAGELFF.

The chain is built from TRBV24-1 and TRBJ2-5; D is possibly TRBD1 or TRBD2 (5 bases each). Germline-derived CDR1 and CDR2 are KGHDR and SFDVKD. The CDR3 is made up of 14 amino acids. V was cut by 3 bases and J by 9 bases, with 16 bases left in between. The CDR3 nucleotides are TGTGCCACCAGTGATCCCGGGGCCCCGCGGCCCCAGTACTTC. Its protein is CATSDPGAPRPQYF.

A few counts support this clone. The chain is built from TRBV9 and TRBJ2-5, with a possible D match to TRBD1 (6 bases). V lost 0 bases and J 1 base, leaving 10 bases between the germline ends. Germline V gene lookup returns CDR1 SGDLS and CDR2 YYNGEE. The CDR3 runs to 15 residues. CDR3 residues: CASSVAMTGQETQYF. CDR3 bases: TGTGCCAGCAGCGTAGCCATGACAGGCCAAGAGACCCAGTACTTC.

This chain uses TRBV6-2 or TRBV6-3 with TRBJ2-7; 14 bases match TRBD2. Germline trimming cut 5 bases from V and 12 bases from J; bases unmatched to any gene: 9. The germline gives CDR1 MNHEY, CDR2 SVGEGT. CDR3 length: 14 residues. In nucleotides, the CDR3 is TGTGCCAGCAGTAAGGGACTAGCGGGAGCTCACACGTACTTC. Protein: CASSKGLAGAHTYF.

V is TRBV30 and J is TRBJ2-7; a weak D match, TRBD2 (5 bases). Germline V CDR1 and CDR2: GTSNPN, SVGIG (reference sequence). The germline V and J ends were trimmed by 3 bases and 0 bases, with 12 bases remaining between them. CDR3 length: 14 residues. The CDR3 DNA reads as TGTGCCTGGAGGGAGGCGGGTAGCTCCTACGAGCAGTACTTC. It translates to CAWREAGSSYEQYF. The full variable domain, completed using reference TRBV30 and TRBJ2-7, is SQTIHQWPATLVQPVGSPLSLECTVEGTSNPNLYWYRQAAGRGLQLLFYSVGIGQISSEVPQNLSASRPQDRQFILSSKKLLLSDSGFYLCAWREAGSSYEQYFGPGTRLTVT.

This rearrangement joins TRBV6-2 or TRBV6-3 to TRBJ2-1, with D possibly being TRBD1 or TRBD2 (6 bases each). CDR1 MNHEY and CDR2 SVGEGT come from the germline V gene. The CDR3 runs 16 residues. V was cut by 5 bases and J by 0 bases, with 14 bases left in between. The CDR3 here is CASSTLGGSSYNEQFF. The DNA of the CDR3 is TGTGCCAGCAGTACCTTAGGGGGGAGCTCCTACAATGAGCAGTTCTTC.

The chain has TRBV11-2 and TRBJ2-1; the match to TRBD2 covers 11 bases. Germline CDR1 and CDR2: SGHAT and FQNNGV. The CDR3 consists of 15 residues. Trimming removed 1 base from V and 6 bases from J; junction bases left unmatched: 2. CDR3: CASSLALAGVNEQFF. The CDR3 DNA follows: TGTGCCAGCAGCTTAGCACTAGCGGGGGTCAATGAGCAGTTCTTC.

Here the CDR3 reads CASSPRTSGRLGNEQFF. The CDR3, as DNA: TGTGCCAGCAGCCCGAGGACTAGCGGGAGGCTAGGGAATGAGCAGTTCTTC. The rearrangement links TRBV11-2 to TRBJ2-1, with TRBD2 matching over 14 bases. Germline lookup yields CDR1 SGHAT and CDR2 FQNNGV. Trimming cost V 5 bases and J 7 bases; bases outside gene matches: 10. CDR3 length: 17 residues.

This clone was detected a few times. The J gene is TRBJ2-2, the V gene TRBV7-9; D is unresolved. V lost 5 bases to trimming and J lost 0 bases, with 10 bases between them. The CDR3 is 15 amino acids. CDR1 SEHNR and CDR2 FQNEAQ come from the germline V gene (reference sequence). The CDR3 protein is CASSPGPTNTGELFF. The CDR3, as DNA: TGTGCCAGCAGCCCCGGACCCACGAACACCGGGGAGCTGTTTTTT.

V gene TRBV6-5 combines with J gene TRBJ1-1; D unresolved. The CDR3 consists of 13 residues. The V and J ends lost 4 bases and 2 bases respectively, with 8 bases between them. The germline V gene encodes CDR1 MNHEY and CDR2 SVGAGI. The CDR3 sequence: CASSFGSNTEAFF. The CDR3 DNA follows: TGTGCCAGCAGTTTTGGCAGTAACACTGAAGCTTTCTTT.